The 19 T cell receptor beta chains presented below share a single source sample, sequenced in a study of blood T cell repertoires in COVID-19. Clones were sequenced by immunoSEQ multiplex PCR, and TCRdb holds only the in-frame ones, with some missing. The sample contains fewer than 450,000 clones, 88% of which appear only once. Sample: PBMCs or T cells enriched from blood (not recorded which). The source of these receptors is a woman younger than 30 who had recovered from COVID-19.

The chain couples TRBV18 to TRBJ1-5, with no clear D. Trimming left V 3 bases short and J 5 bases short, with 14 bases between. This CDR3 is built from 15 residues. Germline CDR1 is KGHSH and CDR2 is LQKENI. In nucleotides, the CDR3 is TGTGCCAGCTCACCCGTGGTAAGCGACGATCAGCCCCAGCATTTT. Encoded protein: CASSPVVSDDQPQHF.

The chain carries TRBV15 and TRBJ1-2, with a possible D match to TRBD1 (5 bases). With 3 bases removed from V and 9 bases from J, the gap between germline ends came to 14 bases. Per germline, CDR1 LNHNV and CDR2 YYDKDF (reference sequence). This CDR3 comprises 13 residues. The DNA of the CDR3 is TGTGCCACCAGCAGCGACCATGGGGGGAGCTACACCTTC. Its protein is CATSSDHGGSYTF.

The chain carries TRBV24-1 and TRBJ1-2; the D gene is possibly TRBD1 (5 bases). CDR1 and CDR2 (germline): KGHDR, SFDVKD. The CDR3 length is 13 residues. The germline V and J ends were trimmed by 2 bases and 8 bases, with 11 bases remaining between them. The CDR3 DNA reads TGTGCCACCAGTGATTATGGGACTCCCGGCTACACCTTC. This codes for CATSDYGTPGYTF.

The chain links TRBV24-1 to TRBJ2-1, with D perhaps TRBD1 (6 bases). The CDR3 runs 14 residues. V lost 6 bases and J 4 bases, leaving 12 bases between the germline ends. The germline V gene has CDR1 KGHDR and CDR2 SFDVKD. This chain's CDR3 is CATSPGEPYNEQFF. In nucleotides, the CDR3 is TGTGCCACCAGTCCAGGGGAGCCTTACAATGAGCAGTTCTTC.

This chain uses TRBV3-1 (or the pseudogene TRBV3-2) with TRBJ2-3; TRBD2 matches at 7 bases. The CDR3 runs 16 residues. Germline assignment: CDR1 LGHDT and CDR2 YNNKEL (reference sequence). Trimming took 4 bases from V and 7 from J; bases not matched to a gene: 14. The CDR3 loop is CASSPLGGTTQNTQYF. The CDR3 nucleotides read TGTGCCAGCAGCCCTTTGGGGGGGACGACACAAAATACGCAGTATTTT.

The chain couples TRBV7-9 to TRBJ2-5; D gene ambiguous. V was cut by 5 bases and J by 3 bases, with 4 bases left in between. Germline CDR1 reads SEHNR; CDR2 reads FQNEAQ (reference sequence). The CDR3 has 11 amino acids. Here the CDR3 reads CASSREETQYF. CDR3 sequence (DNA): TGTGCCAGCAGCCGGGAAGAGACCCAGTACTTC.

This chain links TRBV3-1 (or the pseudogene TRBV3-2) with TRBJ2-3; maybe TRBD2 (7 bases). V gave up 4 bases and J gave up 6 bases, with 20 bases separating them. The CDR3 is 16 residues long. CDR1 is LGHDT and CDR2 is YNNKEL in the germline V gene (reference sequence). CDR3 coding DNA: TGTGCCAGCAGCCCAGCGCCGGGGGGCCCAGGGGATACGCAGTATTTT. This codes for CASSPAPGGPGDTQYF.

In DNA, the CDR3 is TGTGCCAGCAACAGACAGGGGGCTCAAGGCTACACCTTC. This translates into CASNRQGAQGYTF. The chain uses TRBV6-5 and TRBJ1-2; the match to TRBD1 covers 10 bases. This CDR3 has 13 residues. V trimming: 7 bases; J trimming: 8 bases; junction bases outside the gene matches: 7. From germline, CDR1 is MNHEY and CDR2 SVGAGI.

V is TRBV27 and J is TRBJ1-2, with D tentatively TRBD1 (5 bases). Germline V gene sequence: CDR1 MNHEY, CDR2 SMNVEV (reference sequence). The CDR3 spans 13 residues. Trimming pared 6 bases from V and 8 bases from J, leaving 16 bases between. The CDR3 reads CASSVSGGGGYTF. CDR3 in DNA: TGTGCCAGCAGCGTATCGGGGGGGGGAGGCTACACCTTC.

Worth noting for this clone: A junction end diverges from the germline sequence, so it may reflect a read error. DNA of the CDR3: TGCGCCAGCAGCGAAGACGCTATCAGGGGATCTGGCTACACCTTC. It translates to CASSEDAIRGSGYTF. The V gene is TRBV4-1, the J gene TRBJ1-2; TRBD1 might be the D (6 bases). CDR3 length equals 15 residues. Germline CDR1 reads MGHRA; CDR2 reads YSYEKL.

This chain links TRBV11-2 with TRBJ1-2; D not certain. Between the trimmed V and J ends, which lost 4 bases and 3 bases, there was a span of 21 bases. The CDR3 loop spans 17 amino acids. Per germline, CDR1 SGHAT and CDR2 FQNNGV. The CDR3 spells CASSSMRVAAHYYGYTF. CDR3 coding DNA: TGTGCCAGCAGCTCAATGCGGGTGGCGGCCCACTACTATGGCTACACCTTC.

V is TRBV4-3 and J is TRBJ1-1; the D gene is possibly TRBD1 (6 bases). This CDR3 has 15 residues. Germline CDR1 LGHNA, CDR2 YSLEER. Trimming removed 0 bases at V and 5 bases at J, with 13 bases between. The CDR3 bases are TGCGCCAGCAGCCAAGATATCAGGGGCAATACTGAAGCTTTCTTT. The encoded protein is CASSQDIRGNTEAFF.

The chain has TRBV6-5 and TRBJ2-7; D is uncertain. Germline-derived CDR1 and CDR2 are MNHEY and SVGAGI. V was trimmed by 0 bases and J by 9 bases, leaving 12 bases between them. CDR3 length equals 13 residues. The CDR3 DNA reads as TGTGCCAGCAGTTACTCGCGAGGATCAAGGCAGTACTTC. This translates into CASSYSRGSRQYF.

The V call is TRBV30, the J call TRBJ1-2; TRBD1 matches 9 bases. Germline loops: CDR1 GTSNPN, CDR2 SVGIG (reference sequence). The CDR3 loop spans 17 amino acids. J lost 4 bases, V lost 6 bases, and 18 bases had no gene match. The CDR3 nucleotides read TGTGCCTGTAAGCCTCGGGACAGGGATACGCGACCCTATGGCTACACCTTC. Translation: CACKPRDRDTRPYGYTF.

The rearrangement links TRBV4-1 to TRBJ2-7, with D maybe TRBD2 (6 bases). This CDR3 region has 16 residues. Germline values: CDR1 MGHRA, CDR2 YSYEKL. Trimming removed 4 bases from V and 3 bases from J, with 19 bases in between. Here the CDR3 reads CASSPAQRAGFYEQYF. CDR3 DNA: TGCGCCAGCAGCCCTGCCCAGCGGGCGGGTTTCTACGAGCAGTACTTC.

The rearrangement joins TRBV5-8 to TRBJ1-4; D uncertain. The CDR3 is made up of 15 amino acids. Between the trimmed V and J ends, which lost 2 bases and 8 bases, there was a span of 16 bases. Germline V gene lookup returns CDR1 SGHTS and CDR2 YDEGEE. The CDR3 loop is CASSFRAGSGEKLFF. The CDR3, as DNA: TGTGCCAGCAGCTTTCGAGCAGGCAGTGGGGAAAAACTGTTTTTT.

The chain carries TRBV28 and TRBJ1-1; weak D call: TRBD1 (6 bases). The germline V gene has CDR1 MDHEN and CDR2 SYDVKM. The CDR3 covers 14 residues. V was pared by 3 bases and J by 4 bases, with 12 bases between. CDR3 amino acids: CASSFTTGLTEAFF. CDR3 nucleotide sequence: TGTGCCAGCAGTTTTACGACAGGACTCACTGAAGCTTTCTTT.

The chain is built from TRBV19 and TRBJ2-5; TRBD1 aligns across 7 bases. CDR3 length: 15 amino acids. Germline CDR1 reads LNHDA; CDR2 reads SQIVND (reference sequence). V shed 4 bases and J 2 bases; nucleotides not matched to a gene: 7. The CDR3 region has the DNA TGTGCCAGTAGTAAGACAGGGATTGCTCAAGAGACCCAGTACTTC. This translates into CASSKTGIAQETQYF.

This clone showed up just once. This chain uses TRBV19 with TRBJ2-3; TRBD1 might be the D (6 bases). Germline CDR1 and CDR2: LNHDA and SQIVND (reference sequence). This CDR3 has 15 amino acids. Trimming took off 3 bases at V and 2 bases at J, with 12 bases between the two ends. Here the CDR3 DNA reads TGTGCCAGTAGTATGACAGGAACAACCACAGATACGCAGTATTTT. This encodes CASSMTGTTTDTQYF.